Below are 31 T cell receptor beta chains sequenced from a single sample in a study of lymphopenia after photon versus proton radiotherapy. Sequencing was performed with immunoSEQ multiplex PCR; in TCRdb, only in-frame clones are kept and a portion is missing. The data contain some 55,000 clones, approximately 83% of them singletons. Specimen: peripheral blood, collected from a patient treated with photon-based radiotherapy. The receptors come from a man aged 40-50 years with gastric cancer.

The V and J genes are TRBV9 and TRBJ2-5; TRBD2 aligns across 13 bases. The CDR3 sequence is 16 residues long. Trimming cost V 4 bases and J 5 bases; bases outside gene matches: 8. Germline V lookup: CDR1 SGDLS, CDR2 YYNGEE. CDR3: CASSPTSGGARETQYF. CDR3 in DNA: TGTGCCAGCAGCCCAACTAGCGGGGGGGCCCGCGAGACCCAGTACTTC.

The rearrangement joins TRBV19 to TRBJ2-1; perhaps TRBD2 as D (6 bases). V lost 8 bases to trimming and J lost 9 bases, with 14 bases between them. This CDR3 has 12 amino acids. Germline lookup yields CDR1 LNHDA and CDR2 SQIVND (reference sequence). The CDR3 DNA reads TGTGCCAGTGGAGGCTTCGGGAGTGAGCAGTTCTTC. As protein: CASGGFGSEQFF.

This clone has more than one count but fewer than ten. V and J are TRBV10-3 and TRBJ1-2, with unresolved D. CDR3 length equals 11 residues. Germline V lookup: CDR1 ENHRY, CDR2 SYGVKD. The V and J ends lost 5 bases and 4 bases respectively, with 5 bases between them. The CDR3 nucleotides read TGTGCCATCAGTTCAGGCTATGGCTACACCTTC. Translating it yields CAISSGYGYTF.

The genes are TRBV19 and TRBJ2-3; D might be TRBD1 (7 bases). The V gene's germline CDR1 is LNHDA and CDR2 SQIVND (reference sequence). CDR3 length equals 13 residues. Trimming shortened V by 6 bases and J by 4 bases, and 11 bases separated the two germline ends. The CDR3 region is CASRGGTADTQYF. As DNA, the CDR3 is TGTGCCAGTAGAGGGGGGACAGCAGATACGCAGTATTTT.

This sequence joins TRBV5-4 and TRBJ2-2; TRBD1 is a possible D gene (6 bases). The V end was cut by 4 bases, the J end by 5 bases, with 15 bases between. This CDR3 spans 15 amino acids. Germline lookup yields CDR1 SGHNT and CDR2 YYREEE (reference sequence). DNA for the CDR3: TGTGCCAGCAGCCCTCTTCCAACAGGGACCGGGGAGCTGTTTTTT. Its protein product is CASSPLPTGTGELFF.

V and J are TRBV27 and TRBJ1-1; D remains ambiguous. Per germline, CDR1 MNHEY and CDR2 SMNVEV (reference sequence). V was pared by 8 bases and J by 1 base, with 20 bases between. This CDR3 region has 16 residues. For the CDR3, the DNA is TGTGCCAGCCGTAGTTCTAGAATTCAGACGAACACTGAAGCTTTCTTT. This encodes CASRSSRIQTNTEAFF.

A few counts support this clone. This rearrangement joins TRBV6-5 to TRBJ1-2, with D perhaps TRBD1 (6 bases). This CDR3 is built from 12 residues. The germline CDR1 and CDR2 sequences are MNHEY and SVGAGI. V gave up 0 bases and J gave up 11 bases, with 10 bases separating them. The CDR3 DNA is TGTGCCAGCAGTTACTCGACAGGACCATACACCTTC. Translation: CASSYSTGPYTF.

This chain joins TRBV30 and TRBJ2-5; TRBD2 matches 7 bases. From germline, CDR1 is GTSNPN and CDR2 SVGIG (reference sequence). With 1 base clipped from V and 4 bases from J, the junction kept 9 bases outside the gene matches. The CDR3 is 15 residues long. CDR3 amino acids: CAWSDNAGEGETQYF. The DNA for the CDR3 is TGTGCCTGGAGTGATAACGCGGGGGAGGGAGAGACCCAGTACTTC.

This chain links TRBV2 with TRBJ1-5, with D unresolved. The CDR3 covers 13 residues. Trimming stripped 6 bases from V and 4 bases from J, with 10 bases between. Germline loops: CDR1 SNHLY, CDR2 FYNNEI. The CDR3 loop reads CASSTVGNQPQHF. The CDR3 DNA sequence: TGTGCCAGCAGCACAGTGGGGAATCAGCCCCAGCATTTT.

The rearrangement uses TRBV4-3 and TRBJ2-1; 7 nucleotides agree with TRBD1. Germline V gives CDR1 LGHNA, CDR2 YSLEER. V was clipped by 0 bases and J by 3 bases; unmatched bases: 8. The CDR3 consists of 17 residues. As DNA, the CDR3 is TGCGCCAGCAGCCAAGACCGCTTTAGGGACAGCTACAATGAGCAGTTCTTC. This translates into CASSQDRFRDSYNEQFF.

The chain combines TRBV5-4 with TRBJ1-4; D unclear. Germline V gene lookup returns CDR1 SGHNT and CDR2 YYREEE (reference sequence). The CDR3 consists of 16 residues. V lost 0 bases and J 7 bases, leaving 16 bases between the germline ends. The CDR3 nucleotides are TGTGCCAGCAGCTTGGGAGGAGGAGAGTTCAGTGAAAAACTGTTTTTT. It encodes CASSLGGGEFSEKLFF.

The chain combines TRBV4-3 with TRBJ1-2; 7 bases map to TRBD1. Germline CDR1 LGHNA, CDR2 YSLEER. The CDR3 loop spans 13 amino acids. The ends lost 5 bases at V and 4 bases at J; junction bases unmatched: 4. Written as DNA, the CDR3 is TGCGCCAGCAGCTCCCGGGACAGCTATGGCTACACCTTC. Translating gives CASSSRDSYGYTF.

The V gene is TRBV15, the J gene TRBJ1-2, with TRBD1 as a possible D gene (6 bases). The CDR3 contains 16 residues. Trimming removed 1 base at V and 3 bases at J, with 15 bases between. Germline CDR1 reads LNHNV; CDR2 reads YYDKDF (reference sequence). DNA for the CDR3: TGTGCCACCAGCAGAGGAAAGGGGGACTGGGACTATGGCTACACCTTC. Protein: CATSRGKGDWDYGYTF.

The rearrangement joins TRBV5-1 to TRBJ1-2, with D unresolved. Germline assignment: CDR1 SGHRS and CDR2 YFSETQ. V was shortened by 1 base and J by 4 bases, with 11 bases between the two germline ends. This CDR3 has 14 amino acids. CDR3 amino acids: CASSLRVGGYGYTF. The CDR3 region has the DNA TGCGCCAGCAGCTTGCGGGTAGGTGGCTATGGCTACACCTTC.

This chain uses TRBV2 with TRBJ1-5, with TRBD1 matching over 9 bases. The V and J ends lost 5 bases and 7 bases, in that order; junction bases with no gene match: 9. The CDR3 consists of 15 residues. Germline CDR1 reads SNHLY; CDR2 reads FYNNEI. The CDR3 is CASSPNRDREQPQHF. The CDR3 DNA reads TGTGCCAGCAGTCCCAACCGGGACAGGGAACAGCCCCAGCATTTT. Variable domain in full (rest from reference TRBV2 and TRBJ1-5): EPEVTQTPSHQVTQMGQEVILRCVPISNHLYFYWYRQILGQKVEFLVSFYNNEISEKSEIFDDQFSVERPDGSNFTLKIRSTKLEDSAMYFCASSPNRDREQPQHFGDGTRLSIL.

This clone was seen only a few times. The rearrangement uses TRBV14 and TRBJ1-5; D uncertain. V was trimmed by 2 bases and J by 9 bases, leaving 8 bases between them. The CDR3 is made up of 12 amino acids. CDR1 is SGHDN, CDR2 FVKESK, per germline. CDR3 sequence: CASSQREGPQHF. In nucleotides, the CDR3 is TGTGCCAGCAGCCAAAGAGAGGGGCCCCAGCATTTT.

This rearrangement joins TRBV5-1 to TRBJ2-7; D gene unclear. This CDR3 spans 15 amino acids. Germline CDR1 and CDR2: SGHRS and YFSETQ. Trimming took off 0 bases at V and 0 bases at J, with 10 bases between the two ends. This CDR3 is CASSLGQTSSYEQYF. CDR3 sequence (DNA): TGCGCCAGCAGCTTGGGGCAGACGAGCTCCTACGAGCAGTACTTC.

This clone was detected once. The rearrangement uses TRBV7-8 and TRBJ2-1; possible D gene TRBD1, 5 bases. V lost 5 bases, J lost 7 bases, and 9 bases lay in between. CDR3 length: 12 residues. The germline V gene has CDR1 SGHVS and CDR2 FQNEAQ. The CDR3 DNA follows: TGTGCCAGCAGCGTGGGGCCAAATGAGCAGTTCTTC. Its translation: CASSVGPNEQFF.

The chain is built from TRBV7-9 and TRBJ2-2; the match to TRBD1 covers 7 bases. The CDR3 spans 15 residues. Germline lookup yields CDR1 SEHNR and CDR2 FQNEAQ (reference sequence). After removal of 5 bases from V and 3 bases from J, the junction contained 6 bases not matched to a gene. CDR3 sequence (DNA): TGTGCCAGCAGCACAGCCCAGGGGGACACCGGGGAGCTGTTTTTT. Translation: CASSTAQGDTGELFF.

This rearrangement joins TRBV30 to TRBJ2-7; 8 bases are shared with TRBD1. The CDR3 has 16 residues. With 3 bases clipped from V and 4 bases from J, the junction kept 14 bases outside the gene matches. Germline CDR1 GTSNPN, CDR2 SVGIG (reference sequence). The CDR3 reads CAWRRLNYRGDYEQYF. CDR3 DNA: TGTGCCTGGAGGAGACTTAACTACAGGGGGGATTACGAGCAGTACTTC.

This chain joins TRBV2 and TRBJ1-5; 8 bases match TRBD1. CDR1 is SNHLY, CDR2 FYNNEI, per germline. The CDR3 is 15 residues long. V lost 7 bases to trimming and J lost 2 bases; unmatched junction nucleotides: 7. In nucleotides, the CDR3 is TGTGCCAGCACCGGACAGGGATCGGGCAATCAGCCCCAGCATTTT. It translates to CASTGQGSGNQPQHF.

This clone has only one observation. A read error may produce the germline difference seen at one junction end. V is TRBV7-7 and J is TRBJ1-1; D uncertain. Germline values: CDR1 SSHAT, CDR2 FNYEAQ (reference sequence). This CDR3 comprises 13 residues. CDR3 DNA sequence: TGTGCTAGCAGCCCTAGGTTGGACACTGAAGCTTTCTTT. As protein: CASSPRLDTEAFF.

The rearrangement joins TRBV9 to TRBJ1-1, with TRBD1 identical over 8 bases. Germline loops: CDR1 SGDLS, CDR2 YYNGEE. The CDR3 covers 14 residues. V lost 4 bases to trimming and J lost 1 base; unmatched junction nucleotides: 3. CDR3 protein: CASSPGTGNTEAFF. In DNA form, the CDR3 reads TGTGCCAGCAGCCCCGGGACAGGGAACACTGAAGCTTTCTTT.

The chain links TRBV5-1 to TRBJ1-2; 8 positions match TRBD1. The CDR3 spans 15 residues. The V segment lost 0 bases and the J segment 4 bases; nucleotides outside the gene matches: 5. Germline CDR1 and CDR2: SGHRS and YFSETQ. The CDR3 bases are TGCGCCAGCAGCTTGGCCGGGACAGGAGGCTATGGCTACACCTTC. It encodes CASSLAGTGGYGYTF.

The chain recombines TRBV7-6 with TRBJ1-4; TRBD1 might be the D (5 bases). Trimming took 1 base from V and 13 from J, leaving 22 bases between them. CDR1 and CDR2 from the germline V gene are SGHVS and FNYEAQ. The CDR3 spans 16 residues. DNA for the CDR3: TGTGCCAGCAGCTTAGTGCCCGGGACGGACCTTACGAGACTGTTTTTT. Its protein is CASSLVPGTDLTRLFF.

The rearrangement uses TRBV6-4 and TRBJ1-2; TRBD1 matches at 8 bases. Germline V gene sequence: CDR1 MRHNA, CDR2 SNTAGT. Trimming removed 5 bases from V and 3 bases from J; junction bases left unmatched: 2. This CDR3 has 13 amino acids. This CDR3 is CASSPTGDYGYTF. The CDR3 nucleotides are TGTGCCAGCAGTCCGACAGGGGACTATGGCTACACCTTC.

The chain is built from TRBV6-4 and TRBJ2-3, with 7 bases aligning to TRBD1. After removal of 4 bases from V and 1 base from J, the junction contained 5 bases not matched to a gene. The CDR3 length is 15 residues. Germline V gives CDR1 MRHNA, CDR2 SNTAGT. The CDR3 region has the DNA TGTGCCAGCAGTGCCCATGGACAGGGCACAGATACGCAGTATTTT. Protein: CASSAHGQGTDTQYF.

This clone came up once. This chain connects TRBV7-2 to TRBJ2-3; 16 bases agree with TRBD2. The ends lost 4 bases at V and 8 bases at J; junction bases unmatched: 6. Germline V gives CDR1 SGHTA, CDR2 FQGNSA. CDR3 length: 16 residues. CDR3 amino acids: CASSSGLAGGQGTQYF. For the CDR3, the DNA is TGTGCCAGCAGCTCGGGACTAGCGGGGGGGCAGGGTACGCAGTATTTT.

The chain combines TRBV4-3 with TRBJ2-3; no reliable D call. V was clipped by 9 bases and J by 0 bases, with 10 bases between them. This CDR3 spans 13 amino acids. Germline CDR1 and CDR2: LGHNA and YSLEER. CDR3 amino acids: CARKRVSTDTQYF. The CDR3 coding sequence is TGCGCCAGAAAACGGGTTAGCACAGATACGCAGTATTTT.

The chain is built from TRBV30 and TRBJ1-1; TRBD1 is a possible D gene (5 bases). The V end was cut by 0 bases, the J end by 6 bases, with 11 bases between. Per the germline V gene, CDR1 is GTSNPN and CDR2 is SVGIG (reference sequence). CDR3 length: 13 amino acids. The CDR3 reads CAWSVQPGAEAFF. The CDR3 nucleotides read TGTGCCTGGAGTGTACAACCGGGGGCTGAAGCTTTCTTT.

In nucleotides, the CDR3 is TGTGCATGGCGGGCTAGCGGGGGGCACAGCTCCTACAATGAGCAGTTCTTC. Amino acids: CAWRASGGHSSYNEQFF. This rearrangement joins TRBV30 to TRBJ2-1, with 11 positions matching TRBD2. CDR3 length: 17 residues. The germline V gene encodes CDR1 GTSNPN and CDR2 SVGIG (reference sequence). The entire variable domain, with the rest obtained from reference TRBV30 and TRBJ2-1, is as follows: SQTIHQWPATLVQPVGSPLSLECTVEGTSNPNLYWYRQAAGRGLQLLFYSVGIGQISSEVPQNLSASRPQDRQFILSSKKLLLSDSGFYLCAWRASGGHSSYNEQFFGPGTRLTVL.